Reported below is one T cell receptor beta chain. This CDR3 region has 13 residues. Trimming shortened V by 8 bases and J by 1 base, and 11 bases separated the two germline ends. The germline V gene has CDR1 WSHSY and CDR2 SAAADI. This record belongs to a study of T cell changes during pregnancy in multiple sclerosis. Assay used: immunoSEQ multiplex PCR; TCRdb lists only in-frame clones, some missing. Here the sample spans 35,000 to 40,000 clones, around 90% being singletons. This receptor was obtained from a female donor in good health, enrolled as a control in a pregnancy study. The rearrangement uses TRBV10-2 and TRBJ1-1; D call uncertain. Sample: peripheral blood, taken in the third trimester of pregnancy. The CDR3 region has the DNA TGCGCCAGCGAGGGTTTAGGGAACACTGAAGCTTTCTTT. It specifies CASEGLGNTEAFF.